This T cell receptor (beta chain) was obtained from a study of T cells in Graves' hyperthyroidism and ophthalmopathy. Study at large: Peripheral blood specimens were obtained at initial diagnosis, prior to any treatment. Findings of the study overall: A model using 13 V-J features told ophthalmopathy apart from stable hyperthyroidism.

TCR beta CDR3 region amplification was performed from RNA transcripts. The HTBI primer set was used in a first-round RT-PCR of the TCR CDR3. TCRdb reprocessed the multiplex PCR reads via MiXCR and lists one record per CDR3 protein. The sample records 300,000 or so distinct CDR3 sequences, 15% to 20% being singletons. This clonotype was found many times. Its specificity is not known. Trimming cost V 7 bases and J 2 bases, with 15 bases left between them. In germline, CDR1 is LGHDT, CDR2 YNNKEL (reference sequence). The CDR3 contains 15 residues. Researchers defined stable Graves' hyperthyroidism as no ophthalmopathy progression within 18 months.

This receptor was taken from a woman aged 45 to 65 with Graves' hyperthyroidism. The sequenced sample consisted of blood. This sequence joins TRBV3-1 and TRBJ1-3, with unresolved D. CDR3 in amino acids: CASTHLGLTGNTIYF. The CDR3, as DNA: TGTGCCAGCACCCATCTCGGCCTGACTGGAAACACCATATATTTT. Using reference TRBV3-1 and TRBJ1-3 for the parts outside the CDR3, the full variable domain is DTAVSQTPKYLVTQMGNDKSIKCEQNLGHDTMYWYKQDSKKFLKIMFSYNNKELIINETVPNRFSPKSPDKAHLNLHINSLELGDSAVYFCASTHLGLTGNTIYFGEGSWLTVV.